Listed here are 29 T cell receptor beta chains from one sample, sequenced in a study of T-cell reconstitution after alpha-beta-depleted transplantation in children. Molecular barcoding with unique molecular identifiers was used for the TCRbeta library. TCRdb reprocessed the PCR reads with MiXCR, giving one entry per CDR3 protein. The sample includes 450,000 to 700,000 distinct CDR3 sequences, about a quarter of them seen just once. Here the sequenced sample was PBMCs, taken before TCRalphabeta/CD19-depleted stem cell transplant. Receptors were obtained from a boy in the first two years of life with Wiskott-Aldrich syndrome, due to receive a stem cell transplant.

The V call is TRBV6-1, the J call TRBJ2-2; the D gene could be TRBD1 or TRBD2 (5 bases each). V was cut by 6 bases and J by 8 bases, with 16 bases left in between. The CDR3 runs to 14 residues. Looked up from germline, CDR1 is MNHNS and CDR2 is SASEGT. The CDR3: CASRTGPITGELFF. The CDR3 DNA is TGTGCCAGCAGAACGGGACCCATCACGGGGGAGCTGTTTTTT.

The V gene is TRBV20-1, the J gene TRBJ1-1, with 7 nucleotides matching TRBD1. The CDR3 runs to 13 residues. With V trimmed by 2 bases and J by 1 base, 1 base remained unmatched. Per the germline V gene, CDR1 is DFQATT and CDR2 is SNEGSKA (reference sequence). CDR3 sequence (DNA): TGCAGTGCTAGATGGGACAGGAACACTGAAGCTTTCTTT. It encodes CSARWDRNTEAFF.

The chain has TRBV12-3 or TRBV12-4 and TRBJ2-5, with 7 nucleotides matching TRBD1. Losses at the gene ends were 4 bases for V and 4 bases for J; bases not matched to a gene: 9. The CDR3 is 15 residues long. CDR3 coding DNA: TGTGCCAGCAGTTCCCGACAGGGACGTGGAGAGACCCAGTACTTC. It encodes CASSSRQGRGETQYF.

The CDR3 is CAISESRETYEQYF. Here the CDR3 DNA reads TGTGCCATCAGTGAGTCCAGGGAGACCTACGAGCAGTACTTC. The genes are TRBV10-3 and TRBJ2-7, with D perhaps matching TRBD1 or TRBD2 (5 bases each). Germline CDR1 ENHRY, CDR2 SYGVKD. Between the trimmed V and J ends, which lost 0 bases and 2 bases, there was a span of 8 bases. This CDR3 spans 14 amino acids.

CDR3 coding DNA: TGTGCCAGCAGCTTGGGATTGGTTCAGCCCCAGCATTTT. Protein: CASSLGLVQPQHF. This chain links TRBV5-6 with TRBJ1-5; D gene unclear. The CDR3 is 13 amino acids. The ends were cut back, 0 bases at V and 6 bases at J, with 7 bases in the middle. CDR1 SGHDT and CDR2 YYEEEE come from the germline V gene.

This clonotype was counted only a few times. The rearrangement uses TRBV15 and TRBJ2-1; 8 bases agree with TRBD2. This CDR3 contains 16 residues. Trimming cost V 3 bases and J 1 base; bases outside gene matches: 5. Germline assignment: CDR1 LNHNV and CDR2 YYDKDF (reference sequence). CDR3 in amino acids: CATSSGLAGSYNEQFF. The CDR3 DNA is TGTGCCACCAGCAGCGGACTAGCTGGGTCCTACAATGAGCAGTTCTTC. Variable domain in full (rest from reference TRBV15 and TRBJ2-1): DAMVIQNPRYQVTQFGKPVTLSCSQTLNHNVMYWYQQKSSQAPKLLFHYYDKDFNNEADTPDNFQSRRPNTSFCFLDIRSPGLGDTAMYLCATSSGLAGSYNEQFFGPGTRLTVL.

The chain joins TRBV29-1 to TRBJ2-1; 8 bases are shared with TRBD2. This CDR3 region has 13 residues. J was trimmed by 2 bases and V by 5 bases; bases with no gene match: 2. Germline V gives CDR1 SQVTM, CDR2 ANQGSEA. CDR3 bases: TGCAGCGTTAGCGGGGGAACCTACAATGAGCAGTTCTTC. Protein product: CSVSGGTYNEQFF.

The V gene is TRBV30, the J gene TRBJ1-2, with 7 bases that match TRBD1. This CDR3 region has 15 residues. Germline trimming cut 4 bases from V and 0 bases from J; bases unmatched to any gene: 8. Germline CDR1 reads GTSNPN; CDR2 reads SVGIG (reference sequence). Here the CDR3 reads CAWIMGQTTNYGYTF. The CDR3 nucleotides are TGTGCCTGGATTATGGGACAGACGACTAACTATGGCTACACCTTC.

Ten or more counts support this clonotype. The rearrangement links TRBV12-3 or TRBV12-4 to TRBJ2-1; D is possibly TRBD2 (6 bases). The CDR3 runs to 15 residues. Trimming removed 3 bases at V and 8 bases at J, with 17 bases between. The CDR3 here is CASSFEGRFSYEQFF. CDR3 nucleotide sequence: TGTGCCAGCAGTTTCGAAGGGAGGTTTAGCTATGAGCAGTTCTTC.

The chain couples TRBV6-5 to TRBJ2-4; D is possibly TRBD2 (5 bases). V was shortened by 3 bases and J by 0 bases, with 12 bases between the two germline ends. In germline, CDR1 is MNHEY, CDR2 SVGAGI. This CDR3 has 16 residues. In nucleotides, the CDR3 is TGTGCCAGCAGTTATCAGCGGCAGCTAGCCAAAAACATTCAGTACTTC. Encoded protein: CASSYQRQLAKNIQYF.

The chain combines TRBV6-5 with TRBJ2-1, with 8 bases matching TRBD2. Trimming took 4 bases from V and 4 from J; bases not matched to a gene: 12. This CDR3 is 17 amino acids long. CDR1 MNHEY and CDR2 SVGAGI come from the germline V gene. CDR3 DNA: TGTGCCAGCAGTTCCTTCTTGAAGACTAGCGTTTACAATGAGCAGTTCTTC. This gives the protein CASSSFLKTSVYNEQFF.

This clonotype was seen ten or more times. The rearrangement uses TRBV5-1 and TRBJ1-1; no reliable D call. The CDR3 extends over 13 amino acids. CDR1 and CDR2 from the germline V gene are SGHRS and YFSETQ. V was cut by 5 bases and J by 1 base, with 9 bases left in between. In DNA, the CDR3 is TGCGCCAGCAGTTCCGGCAGGAACACTGAAGCTTTCTTT. Its protein product is CASSSGRNTEAFF.

This clonotype has at least ten counts. J is TRBJ1-6 and V is TRBV12-5; 7 nucleotides agree with TRBD1. Looked up from germline, CDR1 is LGHNT and CDR2 is FRNRAP. V trimming: 9 bases; J trimming: 3 bases; junction bases outside the gene matches: 8. The CDR3 is 15 residues long. DNA for the CDR3: TGTGCTAGCGGCCGGTGGGACAGCTATAATTCACCCCTCCACTTT. Its protein product is CASGRWDSYNSPLHF.

The chain combines TRBV20-1 with TRBJ2-1, with D possibly TRBD1 on 6 matching bases. V shed 6 bases and J shed 0 bases, with 15 bases lying between them. The CDR3 extends over 15 amino acids. Germline V CDR1 and CDR2: DFQATT, SNEGSKA (reference sequence). The CDR3 DNA reads TGCAGTGCCGAACCAGGGGTGGGCTCCTACAATGAGCAGTTCTTC. Its translation is CSAEPGVGSYNEQFF.

This sequence joins TRBV3-1 and TRBJ2-7; TRBD2 matches 7 bases. The V gene's germline CDR1 is LGHDT and CDR2 YNNKEL (reference sequence). The CDR3 has 14 residues. Unmatched junction bases numbered 7, after V lost 2 bases and J lost 6 bases. The CDR3 loop is CASSQLAGDGEQYF. CDR3 DNA sequence: TGTGCCAGCAGCCAATTGGCGGGAGACGGCGAGCAGTACTTC.

This clonotype occurred a few times. The chain uses TRBV12-3 or TRBV12-4 and TRBJ1-1, with TRBD1 matching over 9 bases. V gave up 6 bases and J gave up 6 bases; unmatched junction bases: 17. The CDR3 sequence is 17 residues long. CDR3 amino acids: CASSPRSGGQGYAEAFF. CDR3 bases: TGTGCCAGCAGCCCACGGTCAGGGGGACAGGGATACGCTGAAGCTTTCTTT.

V is TRBV11-1 and J is TRBJ2-7; possible D gene TRBD1, 5 bases. Between the trimmed V and J ends, which lost 6 bases and 3 bases, there was a span of 21 bases. CDR1 is SGHAT and CDR2 is FQDESV in the germline V gene (reference sequence). The CDR3 spans 16 residues. The CDR3 DNA is TGTGCCAGCAGACAGATTAGGGGCAGAGCCTTCTACGAGCAGTACTTC. Protein sequence: CASRQIRGRAFYEQYF.

This chain connects TRBV12-3 or TRBV12-4 to TRBJ2-3, with D uncertain. V dropped 3 bases and J dropped 1 base, with 11 bases sitting between them. The CDR3 has 15 residues. DNA for the CDR3: TGTGCCAGCAGTTTGAGTACCTCAGGCACAGATACGCAGTATTTT. This sequence encodes CASSLSTSGTDTQYF.

The chain carries TRBV20-1 and TRBJ2-1; 7 nucleotides line up with TRBD2. The CDR3 consists of 17 residues. The germline CDR1 and CDR2 sequences are DFQATT and SNEGSKA (reference sequence). Unmatched junction bases numbered 13, after V lost 0 bases and J lost 5 bases. CDR3: CSARDYLAAPLNNEQFF. CDR3 coding DNA: TGCAGTGCTAGAGATTATCTAGCGGCCCCCCTCAACAATGAGCAGTTCTTC.

V gene TRBV27 combines with J gene TRBJ2-4, with 10 bases matching TRBD2. Germline V lookup: CDR1 MNHEY, CDR2 SMNVEV (reference sequence). V gave up 0 bases and J gave up 1 base; unmatched junction bases: 9. This CDR3 is built from 19 residues. This CDR3 is CASSLSGLAEMGAKNIQYF. CDR3 bases: TGTGCCAGCAGTTTATCCGGACTAGCGGAGATGGGGGCCAAAAACATTCAGTACTTC.

This clonotype has just a few counts. The rearrangement links TRBV27 to TRBJ2-1, with a possible D match to TRBD1 (6 bases). Deletions cut 4 bases from V and 7 bases from J, with 17 bases between. Germline values: CDR1 MNHEY, CDR2 SMNVEV (reference sequence). This CDR3 comprises 15 residues. In DNA, the CDR3 is TGTGCCAGCAGTTCACCGGGACAAAGGGGGAATGAGCAGTTCTTC. As protein: CASSSPGQRGNEQFF.

This clonotype was recorded many times. The rearrangement uses TRBV7-9 and TRBJ2-1, with TRBD2 matching over 7 bases. V gave up 0 bases and J gave up 8 bases; unmatched junction bases: 4. The CDR3 runs to 14 residues. The V gene's germline CDR1 is SEHNR and CDR2 FQNEAQ (reference sequence). This CDR3 is CASSLAGGLDEQFF. In DNA form, the CDR3 reads TGTGCCAGCAGCTTAGCGGGAGGGTTGGATGAGCAGTTCTTC.

V usage is TRBV6-5 and J usage is TRBJ2-7; no reliable D call. The V gene lost 4 bases and the J gene lost 1 base, with 8 bases spanning the gap. CDR3 length: 13 amino acids. CDR1 and CDR2 from the germline V gene are MNHEY and SVGAGI. The CDR3 here is CASSWQRSYEQYF. In DNA, the CDR3 is TGTGCCAGCAGTTGGCAGAGGTCCTACGAGCAGTACTTC.

This sequence joins TRBV6-5 and TRBJ2-2; D is tentatively TRBD1 or TRBD2 (6 bases each). Trimming took 0 bases from V and 5 from J, leaving 19 bases between them. The V gene's germline CDR1 is MNHEY and CDR2 SVGAGI. CDR3 length equals 18 residues. The CDR3 DNA is TGTGCCAGCAGTTACTCTCTCGGGAGACTAGGGGGGACCGGGGAGCTGTTTTTT. Translation gives CASSYSLGRLGGTGELFF.

The chain has TRBV20-1 and TRBJ2-1; maybe TRBD2 (6 bases). With 0 bases removed from V and 3 bases from J, the gap between germline ends came to 12 bases. In germline, CDR1 is DFQATT, CDR2 SNEGSKA (reference sequence). CDR3 length equals 15 residues. The CDR3 DNA is TGCAGTGCTAGAGATCTGGAGGGCTACTACAATGAGCAGTTCTTC. Amino acid sequence: CSARDLEGYYNEQFF.

This clonotype showed up just a few times. The chain carries TRBV4-1 and TRBJ2-1; 10 bases line up with TRBD2. Per germline, CDR1 MGHRA and CDR2 YSYEKL. After removal of 1 base from V and 3 bases from J, the junction contained 9 bases not matched to a gene. This CDR3 spans 18 amino acids. The CDR3 reads CASSQAYDRLAGYNEQFF. CDR3 nucleotide sequence: TGCGCCAGCAGCCAAGCGTATGATAGACTAGCGGGCTACAATGAGCAGTTCTTC.

V is TRBV20-1 and J is TRBJ2-5; TRBD2 matches 10 bases. The ends lost 3 bases at V and 9 bases at J; junction bases unmatched: 13. Per germline, CDR1 DFQATT and CDR2 SNEGSKA (reference sequence). This CDR3 spans 15 amino acids. CDR3 amino acids: CSAREPGLASGAQYF. CDR3 DNA sequence: TGCAGTGCTAGGGAACCGGGACTAGCGTCCGGGGCCCAGTACTTC.

This clonotype showed up just once. The chain is built from TRBV20-1 and TRBJ2-7; 10 bases are a match to TRBD2. The CDR3 has 16 amino acids. Germline V CDR1 and CDR2: DFQATT, SNEGSKA (reference sequence). V dropped 0 bases and J dropped 0; count of bases not matched to a gene: 5. CDR3 protein: CSARDPRLAGSYEQYF. Written as DNA, the CDR3 is TGCAGTGCTAGAGATCCCCGACTAGCGGGCTCCTACGAGCAGTACTTC.

In its sample, this clonotype was seen a few times. V is TRBV29-1 and J is TRBJ2-1, with 9 positions matching TRBD1. Trimming removed 4 bases from V and 8 bases from J; junction bases left unmatched: 6. The CDR3 is 13 amino acids. The germline CDR1 and CDR2 sequences are SQVTM and ANQGSEA. CDR3 DNA: TGCAGCGTTGGGACAGGGGAGGTTCATGAGCAGTTCTTC. Encoded protein: CSVGTGEVHEQFF.